The sequence of this T cell receptor (beta chain) was determined in a study of CD8 T cell repertoires and HIV-1 epitope variants. This clone occurred a few times. The CDR3 runs 15 residues. The germline gives CDR1 LNHNV, CDR2 YYDKDF (reference sequence). J was trimmed by 7 bases and V by 5 bases; bases with no gene match: 9. Some clones are missing from TCRdb's copy, which holds only in-frame ones; the method was immunoSEQ multiplex PCR. Among more than 85,000 clones listed, over 70% were seen once. The TCR originated in a male donor with HIV. The chain uses TRBV15 and TRBJ2-7, with TRBD2 identical over 12 bases. Sequenced: uncultured baseline CD8+ T cells from peripheral blood mononuclear cells (PBMCs). The CDR3 coding sequence is TGTGCCACCAGCGGTACTAGCGGGAGGAAAGGAGAGCAGTACTTC. Amino acid sequence: CATSGTSGRKGEQYF.